A single sample is the source of the 12 T cell receptor beta chains below, sequenced in a study of blood T cell repertoires in COVID-19. Method: immunoSEQ multiplex PCR; TCRdb's copy keeps in-frame clones and lacks some. The repertoire holds roughly 100,000 clones, about 91% seen once, with roughly 6% in the top ten. The sequencing input was peripheral blood. These TCRs come from a human donor in a cohort sampled during active COVID-19.

The rearrangement uses TRBV3-1 (or the pseudogene TRBV3-2) and TRBJ2-3; 8 bases are shared with TRBD2. This CDR3 region has 16 residues. Germline CDR1 is LGHDT and CDR2 is YNNKEL (reference sequence). V lost 3 bases to trimming and J lost 2 bases; unmatched junction nucleotides: 7. The CDR3 loop is CASSHTRGDTTDTQYF. CDR3 sequence (DNA): TGTGCCAGCAGCCATACGCGGGGGGACACCACAGATACGCAGTATTTT.

The chain couples TRBV5-1 to TRBJ2-7, with TRBD1 as a possible D gene (6 bases). CDR3 size: 14 residues. Trimming took 7 bases from V and 6 from J, leaving 20 bases between them. Germline CDR1 SGHRS, CDR2 YFSETQ. The CDR3 sequence is CASRNRESEFEQYF. The CDR3 DNA reads TGCGCCAGCCGAAACAGGGAGTCGGAGTTCGAGCAGTACTTC.

V is TRBV6-2 or TRBV6-3 and J is TRBJ1-5; TRBD1 might be the D (6 bases). CDR1 is MNHEY, CDR2 SVGEGT, per germline. Deletions cut 6 bases from V and 2 bases from J, with 11 bases between. The CDR3 contains 14 residues. DNA for the CDR3: TGTGCCAGCAGCCCTCAGGGGCGCAATCAGCCCCAGCATTTT. Protein: CASSPQGRNQPQHF.

The V and J genes are TRBV9 and TRBJ2-3; tentative D call: TRBD2 (6 bases). Trimming removed 4 bases from V and 3 bases from J, with 15 bases in between. Germline-derived CDR1 and CDR2 are SGDLS and YYNGEE. The CDR3 sequence is 15 residues long. CDR3 in amino acids: CASSTGTGNTDTQYF. CDR3 coding DNA: TGTGCCAGCAGCACCGGGACTGGAAATACAGATACGCAGTATTTT.

This sequence joins TRBV3-1 (or the pseudogene TRBV3-2) and TRBJ1-3; 7 positions agree with TRBD1. Germline V CDR1 and CDR2: LGHDT, YNNKEL (reference sequence). The CDR3 length is 14 residues. J lost 3 bases, V lost 4 bases, and 3 bases had no gene match. CDR3 nucleotide sequence: TGTGCCAGCAGCCCAGGGGGTTTTGGAAACACCATATATTTT. Translated: CASSPGGFGNTIYF.

The rearrangement uses TRBV7-8 and TRBJ2-2; 9 nucleotides line up with TRBD1. V gave up 5 bases and J gave up 6 bases; unmatched junction bases: 4. Germline-derived CDR1 and CDR2 are SGHVS and FQNEAQ. The CDR3 totals 14 residues. The chain's CDR3 is CASSAGTGPGELFF. In DNA, the CDR3 is TGTGCCAGCAGCGCCGGGACAGGGCCCGGGGAGCTGTTTTTT.

CDR3 in DNA: TGTGCCAGCAGTGAAACTAGCGGGAATACGCAGTATTTT. Translation: CASSETSGNTQYF. This chain joins TRBV2 and TRBJ2-3, with TRBD2 matching over 10 bases. The trim removed 2 bases at V and 7 bases at J, leaving 0 bases unmatched. Germline V lookup: CDR1 SNHLY, CDR2 FYNNEI. CDR3 length equals 13 residues.

The chain uses TRBV7-3 and TRBJ2-3, with a weak D call TRBD2 (7 bases). CDR1 is SGHTA and CDR2 is FQGTGA in the germline V gene. This CDR3 comprises 15 residues. Deletions cut 5 bases from V and 2 bases from J, with 14 bases between. CDR3 nucleotides: TGTGCCAGCAGCCTAGGGGGGGTCAACACAGATACGCAGTATTTT. Encoded protein: CASSLGGVNTDTQYF.

The rearrangement links TRBV5-6 to TRBJ1-6; no clear D gene. This CDR3 region has 13 residues. CDR1 SGHDT and CDR2 YYEEEE come from the germline V gene. Trimming stripped 6 bases from V and 10 bases from J, with 14 bases between. Here the CDR3 DNA reads TGTGCCAGCAACTCCGAGGGATTCTCACCCCTCCACTTT. Its protein product is CASNSEGFSPLHF.

The chain uses TRBV19 and TRBJ2-1, with a tentative D call TRBD2 (6 bases). Trimming left V 4 bases short and J 4 bases short, with 11 bases between. This CDR3 comprises 14 residues. Germline V CDR1 and CDR2: LNHDA, SQIVND (reference sequence). Here the CDR3 DNA reads TGTGCCAGTAGTAGGGGGGTTCCTTACAATGAGCAGTTCTTC. This codes for CASSRGVPYNEQFF. Based on the CDR3 plus reference TRBV19 and TRBJ2-1, the full variable domain is DGGITQSPKYLFRKEGQNVTLSCEQNLNHDAMYWYRQDPGQGLRLIYYSQIVNDFQKGDIAEGYSVSREKKESFPLTVTSAQKNPTAFYLCASSRGVPYNEQFFGPGTRLTVL.

The chain uses TRBV14 and TRBJ2-5, with D possibly TRBD2 on 6 matching bases. Germline lookup yields CDR1 SGHDN and CDR2 FVKESK. V lost 1 base to trimming and J lost 4 bases, with 16 bases between them. This CDR3 has 16 residues. CDR3 in amino acids: CASSQAGDWSRETQYF. In DNA form, the CDR3 reads TGTGCCAGCAGCCAAGCTGGGGACTGGAGCCGAGAGACCCAGTACTTC.

This chain joins TRBV9 and TRBJ1-5, with 8 positions matching TRBD1. Germline lookup yields CDR1 SGDLS and CDR2 YYNGEE. With V trimmed by 7 bases and J by 3 bases, 6 bases remained unmatched. The CDR3 extends over 14 amino acids. The CDR3 bases are TGTGCCAGCTCGGACAGGGACACCAATCAGCCCCAGCATTTT. Its translation: CASSDRDTNQPQHF.